The 19 T cell receptor beta chains below all came from one sample that was sequenced in a study of T cell responses to AZD1222 COVID-19 vaccine. Assay used: immunoSEQ multiplex PCR; TCRdb lists only in-frame clones, some missing. The sample yields about 160,000 clones, around nine tenths seen once. Source: peripheral blood, taken 28 days after the second AZD1222 dose. The receptors here all came from an adult who received the AZD1222 COVID-19 vaccine.

V and J are TRBV27 and TRBJ1-2; D unresolved. Germline V gene data show CDR1 as MNHEY and CDR2 as SMNVEV (reference sequence). The V gene lost 6 bases and the J gene lost 8 bases, with 16 bases spanning the gap. This CDR3 spans 13 amino acids. CDR3 DNA: TGTGCCAGCAGCTTTGACCGTTCAAAAGGCTACACCTTC. Its protein is CASSFDRSKGYTF.

The chain recombines TRBV3-1 (or the pseudogene TRBV3-2) with TRBJ1-2; TRBD1 aligns across 7 bases. The J segment lost 0 bases and the V segment lost 5 bases, leaving 6 bases of the junction unmatched. There are 15 residues in the CDR3. Germline V gene data show CDR1 as LGHDT and CDR2 as YNNKEL (reference sequence). CDR3 sequence (DNA): TGTGCCAGCAGCAAAAGGGACAGCGCTAACTATGGCTACACCTTC. Encoded protein: CASSKRDSANYGYTF.

The rearrangement joins TRBV19 to TRBJ2-1; D is ambiguous. The CDR3 covers 11 residues. Trimming left V 5 bases short and J 8 bases short, with 7 bases between. In germline, CDR1 is LNHDA, CDR2 SQIVND (reference sequence). CDR3 protein: CASSLAHEQFF. The CDR3 bases are TGTGCCAGTAGTTTAGCTCATGAGCAGTTCTTC.

The CDR3 DNA follows: TGTGCCAGCAGTGAAGCCCCAGGGCCTCACTATGGCTACACCTTC. Translating it yields CASSEAPGPHYGYTF. The chain recombines TRBV6-1 with TRBJ1-2; a weak D match, TRBD1 (5 bases). The germline gives CDR1 MNHNS, CDR2 SASEGT. The ends were cut back, 0 bases at V and 3 bases at J, with 11 bases in the middle. This CDR3 comprises 15 residues.

The sample holds one count of this clone. V is TRBV10-3 and J is TRBJ1-1; D not resolved. The CDR3 is 15 amino acids. CDR1 ENHRY and CDR2 SYGVKD come from the germline V gene. V lost 6 bases and J 4 bases, leaving 18 bases between the germline ends. The CDR3 DNA is TGTGCCATCAGCCAATCCGGGCCGCTAGTCACTGAAGCTTTCTTT. It specifies CAISQSGPLVTEAFF.

The gene calls are TRBV13 and TRBJ2-7, with D perhaps TRBD1 (5 bases). Germline assignment: CDR1 PRHDT and CDR2 FYEKMQ (reference sequence). The CDR3 totals 16 residues. V was shortened by 8 bases and J by 3 bases, with 23 bases between the two germline ends. CDR3 sequence: CASPSVGRQNLYEQYF. The DNA for the CDR3 is TGTGCCAGCCCATCTGTGGGGCGACAGAATCTCTACGAGCAGTACTTC.

The genes are TRBV19 and TRBJ2-7, with TRBD2 matching 8 bases. Germline CDR1 is LNHDA and CDR2 is SQIVND (reference sequence). The CDR3 totals 16 residues. V was clipped by 5 bases and J by 2 bases; unmatched bases: 11. CDR3 protein: CASSEAVAGSPYEQYF. CDR3 coding DNA: TGTGCCAGTAGTGAAGCTGTAGCGGGGAGCCCCTACGAGCAGTACTTC.

The chain employs TRBV6-6 and TRBJ1-5; tentative D call: TRBD1 (6 bases). Germline-derived CDR1 and CDR2 are MNHNY and SVGAGI (reference sequence). The CDR3 has 14 residues. V lost 5 bases and J 7 bases, leaving 15 bases between the germline ends. The CDR3 protein is CASSTHRVLQPQHF. CDR3 bases: TGTGCCAGCAGTACCCACAGGGTCCTACAGCCCCAGCATTTT.

The chain couples TRBV6-1 to TRBJ1-5; no firm D call. Germline lookup yields CDR1 MNHNS and CDR2 SASEGT. The CDR3 has 12 amino acids. The V and J ends lost 8 bases and 6 bases respectively, with 11 bases between them. As DNA, the CDR3 is TGTGCCAGCGGACCAGGAGGTCAGCCCCAGCATTTT. It yields the protein CASGPGGQPQHF.

The chain uses TRBV10-3 and TRBJ1-4; possibly TRBD1 for D (6 bases). The CDR3 sequence is 13 residues long. The germline gives CDR1 ENHRY, CDR2 SYGVKD. V shed 4 bases and J shed 6 bases, with 9 bases lying between them. The CDR3 sequence: CAISGQADEKLFF. Written as DNA, the CDR3 is TGTGCCATCAGTGGACAGGCTGATGAAAAACTGTTTTTT.

J is TRBJ2-4 and V is TRBV6-2 or TRBV6-3; D is unresolved. The CDR3 is 12 amino acids. Per germline, CDR1 MNHEY and CDR2 SVGEGT. Deletions cut 1 base from V and 3 bases from J, with 1 base between. CDR3 nucleotide sequence: TGTGCCAGCAGTTACTACAAAAACATTCAGTACTTC. It codes for CASSYYKNIQYF.

The rearrangement joins TRBV5-5 to TRBJ1-5; D unclear. CDR1 SGHKS and CDR2 YYEKEE come from the germline V gene (reference sequence). Trimming took off 5 bases at V and 2 bases at J, with 11 bases between the two ends. This CDR3 is built from 14 residues. CDR3 sequence (DNA): TGTGCCAGCAGTAGGTATTGGGGCAATCAGCCCCAGCATTTT. This sequence encodes CASSRYWGNQPQHF.

Here the CDR3 DNA reads TGTGCCAGCAAAGGTCCGGATTATGGCTACACCTTC. It codes for CASKGPDYGYTF. The rearrangement joins TRBV2 to TRBJ1-2; D gene unclear. The germline CDR1 and CDR2 sequences are SNHLY and FYNNEI. This CDR3 contains 12 residues. V lost 7 bases to trimming and J lost 5 bases, with 11 bases between them.

This rearrangement joins TRBV15 to TRBJ2-3, with D perhaps TRBD2 (7 bases). Deletions cut 8 bases from V and 1 base from J, with 10 bases between. The CDR3 has 13 residues. In germline, CDR1 is LNHNV, CDR2 YYDKDF (reference sequence). This CDR3 reads CATEGGGTDTQYF. The CDR3, as DNA: TGTGCCACCGAGGGGGGGGGCACAGATACGCAGTATTTT.

This chain connects TRBV7-2 to TRBJ1-6; D is unclear. Looked up from germline, CDR1 is SGHTA and CDR2 is FQGNSA. The length of the CDR3 is 14 residues. V was pared by 1 base and J by 7 bases, with 8 bases between. In DNA, the CDR3 is TGTGCCAGCAGCTTAGAACGAAGGAATTCACCCCTCCACTTT. It codes for CASSLERRNSPLHF.

The chain uses TRBV7-2 and TRBJ1-1; TRBD1 is a possible D gene (5 bases). This CDR3 is 15 amino acids long. V was pared by 5 bases and J by 6 bases, with 19 bases between. The germline gives CDR1 SGHTA, CDR2 FQGNSA. CDR3 residues: CASSHGWGGAPEAFF. The CDR3 nucleotides are TGTGCCAGCAGCCACGGGTGGGGAGGGGCACCTGAAGCTTTCTTT. The complete variable domain, with remaining parts taken from reference TRBV7-2 and TRBJ1-1, reads GAGVSQSPSNKVTEKGKDVELRCDPISGHTALYWYRQSLGQGLEFLIYFQGNSAPDKSGLPSDRFSAERTGGSVSTLTIQRTQQEDSAVYLCASSHGWGGAPEAFFGQGTRLTVV.

V gene TRBV7-2 combines with J gene TRBJ2-3, with 7 bases fitting TRBD2. The CDR3 has 17 residues. Germline V gene sequence: CDR1 SGHTA, CDR2 FQGNSA. Unmatched junction bases numbered 9, after V lost 2 bases and J lost 1 base. The DNA for the CDR3 is TGTGCCAGCAGCTTACTTGGGGGGGGAGCTCGCACAGATACGCAGTATTTT. It encodes CASSLLGGGARTDTQYF.

The chain has TRBV7-8 and TRBJ2-5; TRBD2 is a possible D gene (7 bases). V was clipped by 3 bases and J by 3 bases, with 14 bases between them. CDR1 and CDR2 (germline): SGHVS, FQNEAQ. This CDR3 has 15 residues. CDR3 bases: TGTGCCAGCAGCTTGGCAGGGAGGGGGGAAGAGACCCAGTACTTC. Encoded protein: CASSLAGRGEETQYF.

The V call is TRBV13, the J call TRBJ1-1; D ambiguous. The germline V gene encodes CDR1 PRHDT and CDR2 FYEKMQ (reference sequence). The CDR3 runs to 11 residues. V gave up 1 base and J gave up 9 bases, with 6 bases separating them. CDR3 sequence (DNA): TGTGCCAGCAGCTTAGCCGGGAAAGCTTTCTTT. Residues: CASSLAGKAFF.